Listed here are 12 T cell receptor beta chains from one sample, sequenced in a study of CD8 T cells in ankylosing spondylitis. TCRdb independently ran MiXCR on the 5' RACE reads; one entry per CDR3 protein. The sample lists 150,000 or so distinct CDR3 sequences; 30% to 40% were seen once. The sample was synovial fluid, either unsorted or a sorted T cell fraction (not recorded which). The receptors stem from a male donor with ankylosing spondylitis.

The V gene is TRBV7-9, the J gene TRBJ1-6, with D unclear. Deletions cut 4 bases from V and 6 bases from J, with 13 bases between. The CDR3 is made up of 15 amino acids. Germline V gene sequence: CDR1 SEHNR, CDR2 FQNEAQ (reference sequence). CDR3 amino acids: CASSSQDGANSPLHF. CDR3 DNA: TGTGCCAGCAGCTCGCAGGACGGTGCTAATTCACCCCTCCACTTT. The complete variable domain, with remaining parts taken from reference TRBV7-9 and TRBJ1-6, reads DTGVSQNPRHKITKRGQNVTFRCDPISEHNRLYWYRQTLGQGPEFLTYFQNEAQLEKSRLLSDRFSAERPKGSFSTLEIQRTEQGDSAMYLCASSSQDGANSPLHFGNGTRLTVT.

This clonotype was detected many times. This chain links TRBV5-5 with TRBJ1-5, with D uncertain. CDR1 and CDR2 from the germline V gene are SGHKS and YYEKEE (reference sequence). The ends were cut back, 4 bases at V and 3 bases at J, with 14 bases in the middle. CDR3 size: 15 residues. As DNA, the CDR3 is TGTGCCAGCAGCCCGGACGGGATGTCCAATCAGCCCCAGCATTTT. Translated, it gives CASSPDGMSNQPQHF.

This clonotype was seen only once. The V call is TRBV19, the J call TRBJ2-3; D is unclear. V was pared by 7 bases and J by 1 base, with 6 bases between. CDR1 is LNHDA and CDR2 is SQIVND in the germline V gene (reference sequence). CDR3 length equals 12 residues. The CDR3 loop is CASIGRTDTQYF. Here the CDR3 DNA reads TGTGCCAGTATAGGACGCACAGATACGCAGTATTTT.

The V gene is TRBV20-1, the J gene TRBJ2-5, with 12 bases matching TRBD2. With 1 base clipped from V and 0 bases from J, the junction kept 3 bases outside the gene matches. Germline V gene data show CDR1 as DFQATT and CDR2 as SNEGSKA (reference sequence). The CDR3 spans 16 residues. In nucleotides, the CDR3 is TGCAGTGCTAGAGCGCGGACTAGCGGGGACCAAGAGACCCAGTACTTC. This gives the protein CSARARTSGDQETQYF.

This clonotype occurred a few times. The chain has TRBV20-1 and TRBJ2-1, with 8 bases aligning to TRBD1. This CDR3 comprises 17 residues. The germline V gene has CDR1 DFQATT and CDR2 SNEGSKA (reference sequence). V trimming: 3 bases; J trimming: 8 bases; junction bases outside the gene matches: 18. The CDR3 nucleotides are TGCAGTGCTAGCCTGATGCGGCAGGGGGCGTTCGGGTATGAGCAGTTCTTC. Protein: CSASLMRQGAFGYEQFF.

A word on this clonotype: A junction end diverges from the germline sequence, so it may reflect a read error. CDR3 nucleotides: TGTGCCAGCAGCCATGCCGGGACAGGGTCGAAAAGCTCTGGGGTCAACGTCCTGACTTTC. Its protein is CASSHAGTGSKSSGVNVLTF. The chain uses TRBV11-1 and TRBJ2-6; TRBD1 agrees at 9 bases. Germline-derived CDR1 and CDR2 are SGHAT and FQDESV (reference sequence). CDR3 length equals 20 residues.

This clonotype was counted only a few times. The V call is TRBV18, the J call TRBJ2-1; the match to TRBD2 covers 12 bases. This CDR3 has 16 residues. Germline lookup yields CDR1 KGHSH and CDR2 LQKENI. The trim removed 4 bases at V and 5 bases at J, leaving 6 bases unmatched. The CDR3 DNA reads as TGTGCCAGCTCACGTTTGACTAGCGGGGGAGACAATGAGCAGTTCTTC. Its protein product is CASSRLTSGGDNEQFF.

In its sample, this clonotype was seen once. V gene TRBV20-1 combines with J gene TRBJ1-1; D call uncertain. The CDR3 is made up of 13 amino acids. V lost 3 bases and J lost 4, with 12 bases in between. CDR1 is DFQATT, CDR2 SNEGSKA, per germline (reference sequence). For the CDR3, the DNA is TGCAGTGCTAGCGGAAAGGGCGGCACTGAAGCTTTCTTT. It specifies CSASGKGGTEAFF.

This clonotype came up a few times. The chain combines TRBV18 with TRBJ2-7; possibly TRBD1 for D (6 bases). The CDR3 consists of 13 residues. Trimming stripped 5 bases from V and 6 bases from J, with 14 bases between. Germline V gene data show CDR1 as KGHSH and CDR2 as LQKENI. The CDR3 spells CASSETGTSEQYF. Written as DNA, the CDR3 is TGTGCCAGCTCAGAAACAGGGACGAGCGAGCAGTACTTC. The full variable domain, its missing parts supplied by reference TRBV18 and TRBJ2-7, is NAGVMQNPRHLVRRRGQEARLRCSPMKGHSHVYWYRQLPEEGLKFMVYLQKENIIDESGMPKERFSAEFPKEGPSILRIQQVVRGDSAAYFCASSETGTSEQYFGPGTRLTVT.

The V call is TRBV5-8, the J call TRBJ2-1; 8 nucleotides line up with TRBD1. The CDR3 totals 15 residues. The junction had 8 bases not matched to a gene; V was cut back by 4 bases and J by 5 bases. CDR1 is SGHTS and CDR2 is YDEGEE in the germline V gene. CDR3 protein: CASSPGTGPNNEQFF. Written as DNA, the CDR3 is TGTGCCAGCAGCCCGGGGACAGGACCGAACAATGAGCAGTTCTTC. The entire variable domain, with the rest obtained from reference TRBV5-8 and TRBJ2-1, is as follows: EAGVTQSPTHLIKTRGQQATLRCSPISGHTSVYWYQQALGLGLQFLLWYDEGEERNRGNFPPRFSGRQFPNYSSELNVNALELEDSALYLCASSPGTGPNNEQFFGPGTRLTVL.

This clonotype was detected a few times. In nucleotides, the CDR3 is TGTGCCAGCAGCCCCCGCCTGGACAGCCATGAGCAGTTCTTC. Encoded protein: CASSPRLDSHEQFF. This chain links TRBV4-2 with TRBJ2-1, with a tentative D call TRBD1 (6 bases). This CDR3 has 14 residues. Germline CDR1 and CDR2: LGHNA and YNFKEQ. Trimming took off 4 bases at V and 8 bases at J, with 15 bases between the two ends.

This clonotype appeared many times. The genes are TRBV11-2 and TRBJ2-7; D is undetermined. CDR3 length equals 14 residues. V gave up 4 bases and J gave up 5 bases, with 15 bases separating them. Looked up from germline, CDR1 is SGHAT and CDR2 is FQNNGV. CDR3 sequence: CASSSLGSRHEQYF. CDR3 DNA: TGTGCCAGCAGCTCATTAGGTTCCCGACACGAGCAGTACTTC. Complete variable domain (other parts from reference TRBV11-2 and TRBJ2-7): EAGVAQSPRYKIIEKRQSVAFWCNPISGHATLYWYQQILGQGPKLLIQFQNNGVVDDSQLPKDRFSAERLKGVDSTLKIQPAKLEDSAVYLCASSSLGSRHEQYFGPGTRLTVT.